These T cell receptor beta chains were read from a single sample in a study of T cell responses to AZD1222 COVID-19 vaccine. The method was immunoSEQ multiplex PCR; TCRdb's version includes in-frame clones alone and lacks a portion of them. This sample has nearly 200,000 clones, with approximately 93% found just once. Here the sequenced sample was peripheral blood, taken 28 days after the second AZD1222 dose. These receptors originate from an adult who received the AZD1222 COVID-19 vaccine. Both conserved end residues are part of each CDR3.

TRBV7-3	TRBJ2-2	CASSSGVSAGELFF
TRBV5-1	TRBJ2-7	CASSFPDSYEQYF
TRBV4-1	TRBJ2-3	CASSQDQGARDTQYF
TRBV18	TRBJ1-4	CASSPGEKLFF
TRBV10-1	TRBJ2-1	CASSSGPAEQFF
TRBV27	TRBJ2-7	CASISGYEQYF
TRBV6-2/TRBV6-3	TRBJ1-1	CASSYGGTEAFF
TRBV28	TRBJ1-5	CASSGDRGNQPQHF
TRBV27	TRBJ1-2	CASRERGIPGGYTF
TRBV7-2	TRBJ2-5	CASSSLTVQETQYF
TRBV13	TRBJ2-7	CASSLGGGLGEQYF
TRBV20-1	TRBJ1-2	CSARDEGYTF
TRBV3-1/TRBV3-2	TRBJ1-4	CASSQDGFLGTNEKLFF
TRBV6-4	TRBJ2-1	CASSDRGGQDNEQFF
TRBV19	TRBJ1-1	CASSWGRGVDEAFF
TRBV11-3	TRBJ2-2	CASSLIAGSNTGELFF
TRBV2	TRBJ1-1	CASSPRGTYHEAFF
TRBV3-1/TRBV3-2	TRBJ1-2	CASSQDRLGLDYGYTF
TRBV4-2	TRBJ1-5	CASSPTQGGQPQHF
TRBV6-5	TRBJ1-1	CASSYSGSGVNTEAFF
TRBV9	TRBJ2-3	CASSDNTDTQYF
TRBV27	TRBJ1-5	CASSSRAGNQPQHF
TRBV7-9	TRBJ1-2	CASSGVGYTF
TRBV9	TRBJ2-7	CASSVGLRDRGQYEQYF
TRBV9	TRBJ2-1	CASSAPGLAGGRAYNEQFF
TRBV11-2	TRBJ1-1	CASSLGFVGEAFF
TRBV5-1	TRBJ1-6	CASSPRGRGNSPLHF
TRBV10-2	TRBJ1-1	CASRTGTGTPAEAFF
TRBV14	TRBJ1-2	CASSLDTGTAYGYTF
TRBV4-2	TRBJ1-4	CASSLREKLFF
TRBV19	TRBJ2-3	CASSPSGGADTQYF
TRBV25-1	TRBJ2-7	CASSGTYEQYF
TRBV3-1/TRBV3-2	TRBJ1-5	CASSQGGQDNQPQHF
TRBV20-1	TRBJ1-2	CSASPAAAYGYTF
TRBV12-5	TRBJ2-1	CASGEGQGLYNEQFF
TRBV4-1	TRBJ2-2	CASSQGTDPTGELFF
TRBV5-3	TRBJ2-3	CASQLQTSGGGADTQYF
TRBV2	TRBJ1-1	CASSEAMSVNRGAFF
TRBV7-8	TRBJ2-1	CASSFSGAYNEQFF
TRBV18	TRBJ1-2	CASSLTSETNYGYTF
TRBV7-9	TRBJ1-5	CASSQMDGNQPQHF
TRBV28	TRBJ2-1	CASSRPPVEQFF
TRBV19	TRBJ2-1	CASSIIRGSYNEQFF
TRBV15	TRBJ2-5	CATSRAGGRETQYF
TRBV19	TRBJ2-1	CASSLTWVKQFF
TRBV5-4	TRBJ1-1	CASSLEALLNTEAFF
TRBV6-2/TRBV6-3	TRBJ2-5	CASSYSGTQGSETQYF
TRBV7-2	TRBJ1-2	CASSPGTGMSYGYTF
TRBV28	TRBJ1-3	CASSRRGGSGNTIYF
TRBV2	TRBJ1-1	CASRMGGNTEAFF
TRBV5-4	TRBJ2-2	CASSLGGLPRGSGELFF
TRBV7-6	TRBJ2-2	CASSPRLAGATNTGELFF
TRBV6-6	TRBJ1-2	CASRENQGYGYTF
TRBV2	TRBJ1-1	CARQEGRDTEAFF
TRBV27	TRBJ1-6	CASTMGGRNSPLHF
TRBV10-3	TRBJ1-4	CATLQGRNEKLFF
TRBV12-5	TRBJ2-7	CASGPGRYEQYF